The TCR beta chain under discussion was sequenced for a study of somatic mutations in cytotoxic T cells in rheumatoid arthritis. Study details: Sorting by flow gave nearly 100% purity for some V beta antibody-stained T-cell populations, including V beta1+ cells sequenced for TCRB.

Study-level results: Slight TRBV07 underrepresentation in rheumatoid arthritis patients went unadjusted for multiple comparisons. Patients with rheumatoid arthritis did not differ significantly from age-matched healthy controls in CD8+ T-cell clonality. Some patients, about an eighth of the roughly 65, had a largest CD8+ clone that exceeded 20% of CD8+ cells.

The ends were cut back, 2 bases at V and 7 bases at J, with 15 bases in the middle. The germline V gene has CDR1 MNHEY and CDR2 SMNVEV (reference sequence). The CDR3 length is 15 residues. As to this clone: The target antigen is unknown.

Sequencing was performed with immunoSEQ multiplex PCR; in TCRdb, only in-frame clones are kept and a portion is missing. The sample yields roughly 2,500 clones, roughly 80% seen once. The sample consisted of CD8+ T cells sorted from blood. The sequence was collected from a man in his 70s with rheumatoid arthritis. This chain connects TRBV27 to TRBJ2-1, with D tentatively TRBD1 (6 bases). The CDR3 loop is CASSLGVAGANEQFF. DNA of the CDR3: TGTGCCAGCAGTTTAGGTGTAGCAGGGGCGAATGAGCAGTTCTTC.